This paragraph reports one T cell receptor (beta chain). Its antigen is still unknown. This CDR3 contains 15 residues. CDR1 is SQVTM and CDR2 is ANQGSEA in the germline V gene. This sample stems from a study of CXCR3-negative and CXCR3-positive naive CD8 T cells. Identification of naive CD8+ T cells rested on CD45RO-CCR7+CD27+CD95- status. General study results and limits: TRB CDR3 hydrophobicity was greater in CXCR3-positive naive cells than in CXCR3-negative naive cells. Similarly elevated diversity marked both naive subsets, with memory CD8+ cells showing far lower diversity.

Preparation of TRB cDNA libraries relied on 5' RACE carrying UMI labels. Following a re-call of the 5' RACE reads, TCRdb has one entry per CDR3 protein and lacks DNA. The specimen's table records 46,000 or so distinct CDR3 sequences. The chain has TRBV29-1 and TRBJ2-3; there is no DNA to check the TCRdb D call of TRBD2. Sequencing input: naive CXCR3- CD8+ T cells from blood. Subset indicated: CD45RO-CCR7+CD27+CD95- naive CD8+ T cells lacking CXCR3 (TNR3-). The source is a human donor in good health. Some clones in this sample may be carry-over from other donors' samples. The CDR3 loop reads CSVVEGKTSTDTQYF.